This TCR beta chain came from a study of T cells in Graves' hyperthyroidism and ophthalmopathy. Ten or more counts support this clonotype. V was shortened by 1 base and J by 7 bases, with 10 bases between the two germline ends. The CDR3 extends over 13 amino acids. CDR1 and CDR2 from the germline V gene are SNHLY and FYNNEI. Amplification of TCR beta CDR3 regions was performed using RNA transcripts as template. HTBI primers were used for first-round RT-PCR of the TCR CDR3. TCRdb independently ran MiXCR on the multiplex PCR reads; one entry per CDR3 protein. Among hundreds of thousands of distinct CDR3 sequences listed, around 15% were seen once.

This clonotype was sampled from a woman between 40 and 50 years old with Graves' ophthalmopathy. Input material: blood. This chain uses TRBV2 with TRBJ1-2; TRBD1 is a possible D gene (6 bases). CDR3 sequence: CASSEVSGAGYTF. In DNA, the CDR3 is TGTGCCAGCAGTGAAGTGTCAGGGGCTGGCTACACCTTC.